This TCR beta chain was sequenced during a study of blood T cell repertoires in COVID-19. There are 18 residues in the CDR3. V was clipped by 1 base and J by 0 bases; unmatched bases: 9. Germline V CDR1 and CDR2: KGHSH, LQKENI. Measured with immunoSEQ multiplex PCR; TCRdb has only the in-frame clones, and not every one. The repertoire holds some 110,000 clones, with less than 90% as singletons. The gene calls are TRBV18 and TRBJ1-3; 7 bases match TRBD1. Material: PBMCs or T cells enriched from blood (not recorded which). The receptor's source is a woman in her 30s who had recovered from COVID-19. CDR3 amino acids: CASSPQRDRPTSGNTIYF. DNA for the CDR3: TGTGCCAGCTCACCACAAAGGGACAGACCTACCTCTGGAAACACCATATATTTT.